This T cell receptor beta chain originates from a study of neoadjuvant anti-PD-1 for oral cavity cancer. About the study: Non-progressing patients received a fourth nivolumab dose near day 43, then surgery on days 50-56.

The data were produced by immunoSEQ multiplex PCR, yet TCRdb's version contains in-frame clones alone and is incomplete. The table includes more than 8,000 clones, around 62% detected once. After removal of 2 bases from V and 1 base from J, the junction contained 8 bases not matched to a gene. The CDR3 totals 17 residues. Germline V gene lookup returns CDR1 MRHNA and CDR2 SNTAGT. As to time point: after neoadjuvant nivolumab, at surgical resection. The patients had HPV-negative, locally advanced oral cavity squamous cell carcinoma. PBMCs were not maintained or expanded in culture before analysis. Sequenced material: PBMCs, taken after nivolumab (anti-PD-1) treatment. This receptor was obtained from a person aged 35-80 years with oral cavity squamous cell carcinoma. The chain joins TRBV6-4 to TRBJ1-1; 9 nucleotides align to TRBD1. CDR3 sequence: CASSDRGQGKSNTEAFF. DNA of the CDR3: TGTGCCAGCAGTGACAGGGGACAGGGTAAATCGAACACTGAAGCTTTCTTT.